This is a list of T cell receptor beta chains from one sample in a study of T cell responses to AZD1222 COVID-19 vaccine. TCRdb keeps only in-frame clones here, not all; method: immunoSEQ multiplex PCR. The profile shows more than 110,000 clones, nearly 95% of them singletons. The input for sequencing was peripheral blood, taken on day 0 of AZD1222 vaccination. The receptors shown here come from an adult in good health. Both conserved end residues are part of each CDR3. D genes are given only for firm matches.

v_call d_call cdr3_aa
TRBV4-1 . CASSQGVLSGNTIYF
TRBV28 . CASSFSGANVLTF
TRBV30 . CAWSVDSYEQYF
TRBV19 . CASSPQRDYGGYTF
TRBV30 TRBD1 CAWSGGQGAYGYTF
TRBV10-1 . CASSESGNQPQHF
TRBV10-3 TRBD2 CAIRDLLAGAINEQFF
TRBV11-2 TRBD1 CASSLNRGNTEAFF
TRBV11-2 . CASSLRGGQGLLSNYGYTF
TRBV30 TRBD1 CAWRPRDRYSGNTIYF
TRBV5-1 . CASSLARDLTGELFF
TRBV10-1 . CASSPVEGDSYEQYF
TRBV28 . CASSFTASGANVLTF
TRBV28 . CASSDMFRERLGYNEQFF
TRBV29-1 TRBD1 CTDRGDGYTF
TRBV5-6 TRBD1 CASSPTGGWTTEAFF
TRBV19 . CASRYRVGTEAFF